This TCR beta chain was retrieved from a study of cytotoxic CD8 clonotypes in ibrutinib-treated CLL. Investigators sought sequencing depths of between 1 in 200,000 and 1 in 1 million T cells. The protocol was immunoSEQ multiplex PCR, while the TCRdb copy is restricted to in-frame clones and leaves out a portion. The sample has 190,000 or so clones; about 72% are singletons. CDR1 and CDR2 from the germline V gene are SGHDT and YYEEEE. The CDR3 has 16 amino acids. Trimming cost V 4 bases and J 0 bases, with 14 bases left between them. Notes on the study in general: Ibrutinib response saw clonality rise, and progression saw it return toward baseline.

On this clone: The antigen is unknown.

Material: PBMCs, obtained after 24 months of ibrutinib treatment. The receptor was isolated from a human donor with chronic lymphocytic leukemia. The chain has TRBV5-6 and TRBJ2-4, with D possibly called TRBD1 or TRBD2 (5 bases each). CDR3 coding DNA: TGTGCCAGCAGCCCGGGACGGTTGATAGCCAAAAACATTCAGTACTTC. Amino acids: CASSPGRLIAKNIQYF.